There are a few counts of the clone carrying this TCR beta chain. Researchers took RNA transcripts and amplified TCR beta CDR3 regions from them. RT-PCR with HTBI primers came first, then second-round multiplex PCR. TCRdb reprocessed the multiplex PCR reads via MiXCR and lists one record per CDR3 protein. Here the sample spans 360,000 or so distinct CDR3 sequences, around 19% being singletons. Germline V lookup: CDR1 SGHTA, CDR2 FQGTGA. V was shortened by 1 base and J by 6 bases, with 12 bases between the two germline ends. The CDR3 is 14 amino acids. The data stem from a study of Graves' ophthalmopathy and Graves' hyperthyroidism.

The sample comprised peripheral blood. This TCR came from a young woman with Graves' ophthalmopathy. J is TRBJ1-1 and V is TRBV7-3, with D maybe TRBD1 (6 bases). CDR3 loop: CASSLIPGGPEAFF. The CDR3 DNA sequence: TGTGCCAGCAGCTTAATTCCGGGGGGCCCTGAAGCTTTCTTT.